This T cell receptor beta chain derives from a study of CD8 T cells in Susac syndrome. Germline loops: CDR1 LGHNA, CDR2 YSLEER. The CDR3 has 16 amino acids. V lost 1 base to trimming and J lost 0 bases, with 12 bases between them. The CD8+ and CD4+ T cells were negatively isolated, with the TEMRA cells enriched by FACS. Study-wide results and caveats: It was acknowledged by the study that relatively few individuals were included in its TCR sequencing and HLA analysis.

Only one count was recorded for this clonotype. What it recognizes is unknown. RNA amounts of roughly 0.5 to 1 ug underwent reverse transcription with random hexamers. Amplification of TCR beta CDR3 across 54 Vbeta and 13 Jbeta was performed with immunoSEQ multiplex PCR. TCRdb fed the immunoSEQ multiplex PCR reads into MiXCR, producing one record per CDR3 protein. The sample has some 200,000 distinct CDR3 sequences; approximately 96% are singletons. This sequence originates from a human donor with Susac syndrome. The V and J genes are TRBV4-3 and TRBJ1-2; tentative D call: TRBD1 (5 bases). Sequenced input: CD4+ T cells from PBMCs. The DNA for the CDR3 is TGCGCCAGCAGCCAAGTGAGCAGGGTTTCTAACTATGGCTACACCTTC. Translation: CASSQVSRVSNYGYTF.